Listed below are T cell receptor beta chains from one sample, sequenced in a study of T cell changes during pregnancy in multiple sclerosis. Clones were sequenced by immunoSEQ multiplex PCR, and TCRdb holds only the in-frame ones, with some missing. Among around 92,000 clones listed, over 80% were seen once. Sequencing used peripheral blood, obtained in the first trimester of pregnancy. These receptor sequences come from a female donor with multiple sclerosis, enrolled in a pregnancy study. The CDR3 runs from the conserved cysteine through the conserved F or W. A D gene is named only where the DNA matches it firmly. Clone size is not always given. Where it is, it says once, few, many or a class for expanded clones.

D: -; size: -; V: TRBV9; J: TRBJ1-3; DNA: TGTGCCAGCAGCGTAGCTACGGGGACTGGAAACACCATATATTTT; CDR3: CASSVATGTGNTIYF
D: TRBD2; size: -; V: TRBV11-2; J: TRBJ2-2; DNA: TGTGCCAGCAGCTTAACTAGCGGTAACACCGGGGAGCTGTTTTTT; CDR3: CASSLTSGNTGELFF
D: TRBD2; size: once; V: TRBV5-1; J: TRBJ2-7; DNA: TGCGCCAGCAGCTTGGGGGGCGGGGGGCTCGACGAGCAGTACTTC; CDR3: CASSLGGGGLDEQYF
D: -; size: -; V: TRBV13; J: TRBJ1-1; DNA: TGTGCCAGCAGTTCCCCCCTAGGTGGCACTGAAGCTTTCTTT; CDR3: CASSSPLGGTEAFF
D: -; size: -; V: TRBV30; J: TRBJ1-2; DNA: TGTGCCTGGAGTCCCCTTCGGGACTATGGCTACACCTTC; CDR3: CAWSPLRDYGYTF
D: TRBD2; size: -; V: TRBV6-5; J: TRBJ2-3; DNA: TGTGCCAGCAGCCCGGGACTAGCGGGGATTACGCAGTATTTT; CDR3: CASSPGLAGITQYF
D: -; size: -; V: TRBV5-1; J: TRBJ2-5; DNA: TGCGCCAGCAGCTTGGCCCCAACCCTGACTAAAATCGGCGTGACCCAGTACTTC; CDR3: CASSLAPTLTKIGVTQYF
D: -; size: -; V: TRBV19; J: TRBJ2-2; DNA: TGTGCCAGTAGTATCGGCTCAGGGAAGGCCGGGGAGCTGTTTTTT; CDR3: CASSIGSGKAGELFF
D: TRBD2; size: -; V: TRBV15; J: TRBJ2-3; DNA: TGTGCCACCAGCAGAGATGCGAGACTAGCGGGGCTGTCAGATACGCAGTATTTT; CDR3: CATSRDARLAGLSDTQYF
D: -; size: -; V: TRBV14; J: TRBJ1-2; DNA: TGTGCCAGCAGCCACCCACAGGGCTATGGCTACACCTTC; CDR3: CASSHPQGYGYTF
D: -; size: -; V: TRBV11-3; J: TRBJ2-3; DNA: TGTGCCAGCAGCTTAGGGGGGGGCCTGAACACAGATACGCAGTATTTT; CDR3: CASSLGGGLNTDTQYF
D: -; size: -; V: TRBV19; J: TRBJ2-7; DNA: TGTGCCAGTAGTATGTCAGGCTACGAGCAGTACTTC; CDR3: CASSMSGYEQYF
D: TRBD2; size: -; V: TRBV11-2; J: TRBJ2-7; DNA: TGTGCCAGCAGCCCGGGACTAGCGGGGTCCTACGAGCAGTACTTC; CDR3: CASSPGLAGSYEQYF
D: TRBD1; size: -; V: TRBV7-2; J: TRBJ2-1; DNA: TGTGCCAGCAGCTCAGGACAGGGATGGAGTGAGCAGTTCTTC; CDR3: CASSSGQGWSEQFF
D: TRBD1; size: -; V: TRBV30; J: TRBJ1-6; DNA: TGTGCCTGGAGCCGGGACAGGGGTTCACCCCTCCACTTT; CDR3: CAWSRDRGSPLHF
D: -; size: -; V: TRBV13; J: TRBJ1-6; DNA: TGTGCCAGCAGCTCCAGGGGTAATTCACCCCTCCACTTT; CDR3: CASSSRGNSPLHF
D: TRBD1; size: -; V: TRBV7-3; J: TRBJ2-2; DNA: TGTGCCAGCAGCTTACGGGCCGGGACAGGGGACACCGGGGAGCTGTTTTTT; CDR3: CASSLRAGTGDTGELFF
D: -; size: -; V: TRBV5-1; J: TRBJ2-5; DNA: TGCGCCAGCTCGCAACCTGAGGGGGATCAAGAGACCCAGTACTTC; CDR3: CASSQPEGDQETQYF
D: TRBD1; size: -; V: TRBV6-5; J: TRBJ1-1; DNA: TGTGCCAGCCGACAGGGGACGAACACTGAAGCTTTCTTT; CDR3: CASRQGTNTEAFF
D: -; size: -; V: TRBV10-3; J: TRBJ1-1; DNA: TGTGCCATCAGGGTGGGGGGAGTGAACACTGAAGCTTTCTTT; CDR3: CAIRVGGVNTEAFF
D: TRBD1; size: few; V: TRBV28; J: TRBJ2-7; DNA: TGTGCCAGCAGTCGCAGGGGGCTGGAGCAGTACTTC; CDR3: CASSRRGLEQYF
D: -; size: -; V: TRBV7-2; J: TRBJ1-2; DNA: TGTGCCAGCAGCCCCCCCGGTTACAGGGTACTTGGCTACACCTTC; CDR3: CASSPPGYRVLGYTF
D: -; size: -; V: TRBV7-2; J: TRBJ2-1; DNA: TGTGCCAGCAGCCTCGTCGGATGGGCGAATGAGCAGTTCTTC; CDR3: CASSLVGWANEQFF
D: TRBD2; size: -; V: TRBV5-1; J: TRBJ2-1; DNA: TGCGCCAGCAACGCCGGGACTACACAATACAATGAGCAGTTCTTC; CDR3: CASNAGTTQYNEQFF